Below are 26 T cell receptor beta chains sequenced from a single sample in a study of patients and donors after allogeneic stem cell transplantation. Using its own MiXCR run on the RT-PCR reads, TCRdb lists one record per CDR3 protein. The table records 150,000 to 200,000 distinct CDR3 sequences, 24% of them present only once. Sequences were obtained from blood, either unsorted or a sorted T cell fraction (not recorded which). These receptors were collected from a human donor who was either an allogeneic HSCT recipient or a stem cell or donor lymphocyte infusion donor (not recorded which). It is not recorded whose cells these are; they may come from a transplant donor.

This clonotype was seen only a few times. The chain uses TRBV25-1 and TRBJ1-1, with D possibly being TRBD1 (5 bases). Per germline, CDR1 MGHDK and CDR2 SYGVNS. The V end was cut by 8 bases, the J end by 1 base, with 8 bases between. CDR3 size: 12 residues. The CDR3 sequence is CASGTGNTEAFF. DNA for the CDR3: TGTGCCAGCGGCACAGGGAACACTGAAGCTTTCTTT.

The sample holds a few counts of this clonotype. The chain uses TRBV12-3 or TRBV12-4 and TRBJ1-2; 8 bases are shared with TRBD1. Germline trimming cut 5 bases from V and 2 bases from J; bases unmatched to any gene: 7. The CDR3 loop spans 15 amino acids. The CDR3 spells CASSAQGGHNYGYTF. The CDR3 region has the DNA TGTGCCAGCAGTGCACAGGGGGGGCACAACTATGGCTACACCTTC.

V usage is TRBV6-2 or TRBV6-3 and J usage is TRBJ2-7, with TRBD1 matching over 12 bases. J was trimmed by 4 bases and V by 4 bases; bases with no gene match: 8. From germline, CDR1 is MNHEY and CDR2 SVGEGT. This CDR3 is 16 amino acids long. The CDR3: CASSLKGQGAFYEQYF. The CDR3 DNA sequence: TGTGCCAGCAGTTTAAAGGGACAGGGGGCGTTTTACGAGCAGTACTTC.

The J gene is TRBJ2-1, the V gene TRBV3-1; D unresolved. This CDR3 spans 13 amino acids. The V gene lost 6 bases and the J gene lost 5 bases, with 11 bases spanning the gap. CDR1 LGHDT and CDR2 YNNKEL come from the germline V gene (reference sequence). This CDR3 is CASRDLGDNEQFF. CDR3 nucleotide sequence: TGTGCCAGCAGGGACCTCGGAGACAATGAGCAGTTCTTC.

The chain combines TRBV12-3 or TRBV12-4 with TRBJ1-2, with D unresolved. Trimming shortened V by 2 bases and J by 1 base, and 11 bases separated the two germline ends. The CDR3 is made up of 15 amino acids. CDR3: CASSLRSGFNYGYTF. CDR3 coding DNA: TGTGCCAGCAGTTTACGGTCGGGATTTAACTATGGCTACACCTTC.

The CDR3 spells CASSGTGGSDTQYF. CDR3 nucleotides: TGTGCCAGCAGTGGGACAGGGGGATCAGATACGCAGTATTTT. The rearrangement links TRBV6-1 to TRBJ2-3; 10 bases are a match to TRBD1. The CDR3 is made up of 14 amino acids. Germline V lookup: CDR1 MNHNS, CDR2 SASEGT. V trimming: 4 bases; J trimming: 4 bases; junction bases outside the gene matches: 2.

This clonotype was seen at least ten times. The chain combines TRBV21-1 with TRBJ1-5; the table names TRBD1, a call not compared with the DNA. TRBV21-1 is tagged as a pseudogene. The CDR3 covers 15 residues. CDR3 sequence reads: CASTPDRAGGQPQHF. CDR3 coding DNA: TGTGCCAGCACCCCCGACAGGGCTGGGGGTCAGCCCCAGCATTTT.

The rearrangement links TRBV12-3 or TRBV12-4 to TRBJ2-2; 9 positions agree with TRBD2. This CDR3 has 13 amino acids. The V gene end was trimmed by 3 bases and the J gene end by 7 bases; junction bases not matched to a gene: 0. The DNA for the CDR3 is TGTGCCAGCAGTTTTAGCGGGAGCGGGGAGCTGTTTTTT. Its protein is CASSFSGSGELFF.

This clonotype was detected many times. This sequence joins TRBV27 and TRBJ1-6; D remains ambiguous. Germline V gene data show CDR1 as MNHEY and CDR2 as SMNVEV (reference sequence). The CDR3 runs to 12 residues. Deletions cut 2 bases from V and 8 bases from J, with 4 bases between. This CDR3 is CASSLPYSPLHF. CDR3 DNA: TGTGCCAGCAGTTTACCATATTCACCCCTCCACTTT.

This clonotype was picked up a small number of times. The J gene is TRBJ1-4, the V gene TRBV11-1; D is uncertain. Trimming removed 1 base from V and 5 bases from J, with 11 bases in between. Germline V gene data show CDR1 as SGHAT and CDR2 as FQDESV (reference sequence). The CDR3 totals 15 residues. As DNA, the CDR3 is TGTGCCAGCAGCTTAGGGCATCCGGACAATGAAAAACTGTTTTTT. Protein sequence: CASSLGHPDNEKLFF.

The chain joins TRBV10-3 to TRBJ2-6; D unresolved. The CDR3 has 15 amino acids. V lost 0 bases and J lost 3, with 6 bases in between. Looked up from germline, CDR1 is ENHRY and CDR2 is SYGVKD. The CDR3 DNA is TGTGCCATCAGTGAGTCACCAGGTGGGGCCAACGTCCTGACTTTC. As protein: CAISESPGGANVLTF.

The V gene is TRBV6-4, the J gene TRBJ2-1, with 9 bases that match TRBD2. V was pared by 4 bases and J by 8 bases, with 3 bases of the junction left unmatched. The CDR3 has 13 residues. Germline CDR1 MRHNA, CDR2 SNTAGT. The chain's CDR3 is CASSGLAADEQFF. The CDR3 nucleotides read TGTGCCAGCAGTGGACTAGCGGCCGATGAGCAGTTCTTC.

The chain joins TRBV30 to TRBJ2-2, with 8 positions matching TRBD2. The CDR3 sequence is 15 residues long. The germline V gene encodes CDR1 GTSNPN and CDR2 SVGIG (reference sequence). Trimming removed 7 bases from V and 0 bases from J; junction bases left unmatched: 7. The CDR3 loop reads CASQSGSANTGELFF. The CDR3 coding sequence is TGTGCCTCCCAAAGCGGGAGCGCGAACACCGGGGAGCTGTTTTTT.

The V gene is TRBV3-1, the J gene TRBJ2-1; 11 positions agree with TRBD2. The V gene end was trimmed by 1 base and the J gene end by 8 bases; junction bases not matched to a gene: 7. The CDR3 runs 16 residues. Germline V lookup: CDR1 LGHDT, CDR2 YNNKEL (reference sequence). CDR3 region: CASSQVTSGSLDEQFF. In DNA form, the CDR3 reads TGTGCCAGCAGCCAAGTCACTAGCGGGAGTTTGGATGAGCAGTTCTTC.

This clonotype was recorded a few times. The V gene is TRBV12-3 or TRBV12-4, the J gene TRBJ1-4; a weak D match, TRBD1 (6 bases). The CDR3 has 14 residues. The V and J ends lost 3 bases and 4 bases respectively, with 9 bases between them. The CDR3 nucleotides are TGTGCCAGCAGTTTCGACAGGTTTAATGAAAAACTGTTTTTT. It encodes CASSFDRFNEKLFF.

The chain carries TRBV12-3 or TRBV12-4 and TRBJ2-2, with TRBD1 as a possible D gene (6 bases). This CDR3 comprises 16 residues. V lost 3 bases to trimming and J lost 1 base, with 12 bases between them. The CDR3 region is CASSFGGPLNTGELFF. Here the CDR3 DNA reads TGTGCCAGCAGTTTTGGGGGCCCTCTGAACACCGGGGAGCTGTTTTTT.

Details on this clonotype: A much larger clonotype is one base distant, so this may be a read error. The chain links TRBV5-1 to TRBJ2-7; 8 positions agree with TRBD1. Germline CDR1 reads SGHRS; CDR2 reads YFSETQ. The CDR3 sequence is 13 residues long. CDR3: CASSRTGSYVQYF. The CDR3 DNA sequence: TGCGCCAGCAGTCGGACAGGGTCCTACGTGCAGTACTTC.

This clonotype was found a few times. V gene TRBV29-1 combines with J gene TRBJ1-2; D ambiguous. V lost 3 bases, J lost 2 bases, and 10 bases lay in between. The CDR3 spans 13 residues. The germline gives CDR1 SQVTM, CDR2 ANQGSEA. The CDR3 DNA reads as TGCAGCGTTGATGGCAGGCCCAACTATGGCTACACCTTC. Residues: CSVDGRPNYGYTF.

This clonotype was seen more than once but under ten times. The V call is TRBV12-3 or TRBV12-4, the J call TRBJ1-6; TRBD1 might be the D (5 bases). The CDR3 contains 15 residues. V was pared by 1 base and J by 10 bases, with 14 bases between. The CDR3 nucleotides are TGTGCCAGCAGTTTAGTAGGCCAGGGTCGATCACCCCTCCACTTT. Encoded protein: CASSLVGQGRSPLHF.

The chain has TRBV7-9 and TRBJ1-5, with TRBD1 matching over 8 bases. V was pared by 11 bases and J by 6 bases, with 9 bases of the junction left unmatched. Germline CDR1 is SEHNR and CDR2 is FQNEAQ (reference sequence). The CDR3 spans 13 residues. CDR3 region: CAASGGESQPQHF. CDR3 bases: TGTGCCGCGTCAGGGGGCGAGTCTCAGCCCCAGCATTTT.

This clonotype was counted a few times. The chain combines TRBV24-1 with TRBJ2-2; TRBD1 matches at 7 bases. The CDR3 covers 17 residues. From germline, CDR1 is KGHDR and CDR2 SFDVKD. Trimming took 0 bases from V and 2 from J; bases not matched to a gene: 5. The chain's CDR3 is CATSDLQRQGNTGELFF. CDR3 nucleotides: TGTGCCACCAGTGATTTGCAGCGACAGGGTAACACCGGGGAGCTGTTTTTT.

V usage is TRBV6-5 and J usage is TRBJ2-1; D possibly corresponds to TRBD1 (5 bases). CDR1 and CDR2 from the germline V gene are MNHEY and SVGAGI. Trimming left V 6 bases short and J 3 bases short, with 15 bases between. The CDR3 spans 15 residues. CDR3: CASSTRQWGYNEQFF. Written as DNA, the CDR3 is TGTGCCAGCAGCACCCGACAGTGGGGCTACAATGAGCAGTTCTTC.

The CDR3 DNA follows: TGTGCCAGCAAAGGGCCTGGCGGCGCAGATACGCAGTATTTT. It codes for CASKGPGGADTQYF. The rearrangement links TRBV12-3 or TRBV12-4 to TRBJ2-3; D gene ambiguous. This CDR3 has 14 amino acids. The germline V and J ends were trimmed by 7 bases and 4 bases, with 15 bases remaining between them.

This clonotype showed up just a few times. The chain is built from TRBV6-5 and TRBJ2-5; a possible D gene is TRBD1 (6 bases). Germline lookup yields CDR1 MNHEY and CDR2 SVGAGI. V lost 6 bases and J lost 2, with 13 bases in between. The CDR3 has 14 residues. Written as DNA, the CDR3 is TGTGCCAGCAGGACGGGACATCCACAAGAGACCCAGTACTTC. Translating it yields CASRTGHPQETQYF.

The chain recombines TRBV3-1 with TRBJ1-1, with D possibly being TRBD1 (5 bases). This CDR3 is built from 13 residues. Germline V gene data show CDR1 as LGHDT and CDR2 as YNNKEL (reference sequence). The germline V and J ends were trimmed by 1 base and 5 bases, with 8 bases remaining between them. The CDR3 DNA reads as TGTGCCAGCAGCCAAGCAGGGACGACTGAAGCTTTCTTT. Amino acids: CASSQAGTTEAFF.

This clonotype was detected once. V and J are TRBV12-3 or TRBV12-4 and TRBJ1-5; D is unresolved. V lost 3 bases, J lost 5 bases, and 8 bases lay in between. The CDR3 has 13 amino acids. The CDR3 coding sequence is TGTGCCAGCAGTTTTGGGTCTTATCAGCCCCAGCATTTT. It encodes CASSFGSYQPQHF.